Shown below are 13 T cell receptor beta chains from a single sample sequenced in a study of beta chain features in type 1 diabetes. The entirety of the isolated RNA underwent reverse transcription, so expressed TCRB transcripts were sequenced. The table came from immunoSEQ multiplex PCR; TCRdb's copy has only in-frame clones and leaves some out. The table includes hundreds of thousands of clones, about 14% detected once. Sequenced material: naive CD4+ T cells from blood. These receptor sequences come from a man aged 18 to 35 in good health.

This clone was counted a few times. V usage is TRBV20-1 and J usage is TRBJ1-4; no definite D call. The V end was cut by 6 bases, the J end by 8 bases, with 7 bases between. From germline, CDR1 is DFQATT and CDR2 SNEGSKA (reference sequence). There are 10 residues in the CDR3. CDR3 loop: CSAEEEKLFF. The CDR3 nucleotides are TGCAGTGCCGAAGAGGAAAAACTGTTTTTT.

This chain links TRBV4-2 with TRBJ1-5; D might be TRBD1 (6 bases). V gave up 0 bases and J gave up 9 bases, with 15 bases separating them. This CDR3 region has 15 residues. Germline loops: CDR1 LGHNA, CDR2 YNFKEQ. This CDR3 reads CASSQDRAGAGPQHF. CDR3 nucleotides: TGTGCCAGCAGCCAAGATCGGGCAGGGGCTGGGCCCCAGCATTTT.

The CDR3 DNA follows: TGTGCCAGCAGTTTTTTGGCCACTGATACGCAGTATTTT. As protein: CASSFLATDTQYF. V gene TRBV27 combines with J gene TRBJ2-3, with D unresolved. The CDR3 spans 13 residues. CDR1 and CDR2 from the germline V gene are MNHEY and SMNVEV (reference sequence). V lost 3 bases and J 6 bases, leaving 10 bases between the germline ends.

V gene TRBV4-1 combines with J gene TRBJ1-1; TRBD1 matches at 9 bases. From germline, CDR1 is MGHRA and CDR2 YSYEKL. The CDR3 is made up of 12 amino acids. After removal of 3 bases from V and 7 bases from J, the junction contained 0 bases not matched to a gene. The CDR3 sequence: CASSQDRGEAFF. CDR3 nucleotide sequence: TGCGCCAGCAGCCAGGACAGGGGTGAAGCTTTCTTT.

Of note for this clone: The junction and the germline gene differ at one end; a read error may be behind it. This chain joins TRBV6-1 and TRBJ2-5; 13 positions match TRBD2. The length of the CDR3 is 17 residues. The germline V gene has CDR1 MNHNS and CDR2 SASEGT. The CDR3 sequence is CAISESRLAGGTEPQYF. In DNA, the CDR3 is TGTGCCATCAGTGAGTCGAGACTAGCGGGGGGAACGGAGCCCCAGTACTTC.

The table lists this clone with a few counts. The chain employs TRBV2 and TRBJ2-2; 9 nucleotides align to TRBD2. This CDR3 has 15 residues. Trimming took 5 bases from V and 2 from J; bases not matched to a gene: 3. Germline assignment: CDR1 SNHLY and CDR2 FYNNEI. Here the CDR3 reads CASSRTSVNTGELFF. The CDR3 nucleotides are TGTGCCAGCAGTAGGACTAGCGTCAACACCGGGGAGCTGTTTTTT.

This clone was counted only a few times. J is TRBJ2-1 and V is TRBV5-1; possibly TRBD1 for D (5 bases). The CDR3 is 14 amino acids. V gave up 5 bases and J gave up 5 bases, with 14 bases separating them. Germline V gene lookup returns CDR1 SGHRS and CDR2 YFSETQ. DNA of the CDR3: TGCGCCAGCAGGGATACAGGTTCAAACAATGAGCAGTTCTTC. This encodes CASRDTGSNNEQFF.

This clone was detected a few times. The rearrangement joins TRBV7-2 to TRBJ1-5, with D possibly TRBD1 on 5 matching bases. Trimming pared 1 base from V and 6 bases from J, leaving 13 bases between. The CDR3 runs 15 residues. Germline CDR1 reads SGHTA; CDR2 reads FQGNSA. CDR3 sequence (DNA): TGTGCCAGCAGCTTAGTCGTGTGGGGCGGTCAGCCCCAGCATTTT. It yields the protein CASSLVVWGGQPQHF. Together with reference TRBV7-2 and TRBJ1-5, the CDR3 gives the full variable domain: GAGVSQSPSNKVTEKGKDVELRCDPISGHTALYWYRQSLGQGLEFLIYFQGNSAPDKSGLPSDRFSAERTGGSVSTLTIQRTQQEDSAVYLCASSLVVWGGQPQHFGDGTRLSIL.

This clone came up a few times. The chain employs TRBV5-1 and TRBJ2-5; D is undetermined. The CDR3 is made up of 14 amino acids. V lost 1 base, J lost 2 bases, and 9 bases lay in between. The germline gives CDR1 SGHRS, CDR2 YFSETQ. The CDR3 sequence: CASSLRPYQETQYF. The CDR3, as DNA: TGCGCCAGCAGCTTGCGGCCGTATCAAGAGACCCAGTACTTC.

This clone came up a few times. The chain combines TRBV5-1 with TRBJ2-1; 8 nucleotides line up with TRBD2. The CDR3 runs to 15 residues. The germline V gene has CDR1 SGHRS and CDR2 YFSETQ. V dropped 5 bases and J dropped 2; count of bases not matched to a gene: 6. The CDR3 spells CASSDSGAAYNEQFF. The CDR3 DNA reads as TGCGCCAGCAGTGATAGCGGGGCGGCCTACAATGAGCAGTTCTTC.

The CDR3 spells CASSVTGHNEQFF. In nucleotides, the CDR3 is TGTGCCAGCAGTGTAACAGGGCACAATGAGCAGTTCTTC. V usage is TRBV9 and J usage is TRBJ2-1; TRBD1 might be the D (6 bases). Trimming removed 5 bases at V and 5 bases at J, with 11 bases between. This CDR3 spans 13 amino acids. CDR1 and CDR2 (germline): SGDLS, YYNGEE.

This clone was found a few times. The V gene is TRBV9, the J gene TRBJ1-1; no clear D gene. Germline V gene data show CDR1 as SGDLS and CDR2 as YYNGEE. V gave up 1 base and J gave up 2 bases, with 3 bases separating them. The CDR3 has 12 residues. The CDR3: CASSVQNTEAFF. In DNA, the CDR3 is TGTGCCAGCAGCGTACAAAACACTGAAGCTTTCTTT.

This sequence joins TRBV7-9 and TRBJ2-2; 8 nucleotides agree with TRBD2. CDR3 size: 18 residues. Trimming removed 4 bases from V and 1 base from J; junction bases left unmatched: 11. In germline, CDR1 is SEHNR, CDR2 FQNEAQ (reference sequence). CDR3 sequence (DNA): TGTGCCAGCAGCTCGCGGCTGTTCGGGAGGGTGAACACCGGGGAGCTGTTTTTT. This codes for CASSSRLFGRVNTGELFF.